A single sample is the source of the 23 T cell receptor beta chains below, sequenced in a study of CD8 T cells in ankylosing spondylitis. TCRdb reanalysed the 5' RACE reads using MiXCR and keeps one entry per CDR3 protein. This table holds around 340,000 distinct CDR3 sequences, under 15% found once. The sample taken for sequencing was blood, either unsorted or a sorted T cell fraction (not recorded which). Every receptor here comes from a male donor with ankylosing spondylitis or in good health (not recorded which).

The chain couples TRBV5-1 to TRBJ1-1; a possible D gene is TRBD1 (5 bases). Germline loops: CDR1 SGHRS, CDR2 YFSETQ. This CDR3 contains 16 residues. Between the trimmed V and J ends, which lost 4 bases and 0 bases, there was a span of 16 bases. Here the CDR3 DNA reads TGCGCCAGCAGCACGAAGCTAGGACAATTGAACACTGAAGCTTTCTTT. Translated: CASSTKLGQLNTEAFF. Based on the CDR3 plus reference TRBV5-1 and TRBJ1-1, the full variable domain is KAGVTQTPRYLIKTRGQQVTLSCSPISGHRSVSWYQQTPGQGLQFLFEYFSETQRNKGNFPGRFSGRQFSNSRSEMNVSTLELGDSALYLCASSTKLGQLNTEAFFGQGTRLTVV.

A few counts support this clonotype. The V call is TRBV29-1, the J call TRBJ1-2, with a tentative D call TRBD1 (6 bases). The germline V gene has CDR1 SQVTM and CDR2 ANQGSEA. The CDR3 is 15 residues long. Trimming left V 7 bases short and J 7 bases short, with 25 bases between. DNA for the CDR3: TGCAGCGCTACGACACACAGGGTGGAGCTGTCTGGCTACACCTTC. It specifies CSATTHRVELSGYTF.

The table lists this clonotype with many counts. The genes are TRBV12-3 or TRBV12-4 and TRBJ2-1, with TRBD1 identical over 8 bases. The junction had 5 bases not matched to a gene; V was cut back by 6 bases and J by 1 base. The CDR3 extends over 15 amino acids. The CDR3: CASSPDRGSYNEQFF. CDR3 sequence (DNA): TGTGCCAGCAGCCCTGACAGGGGTTCCTACAATGAGCAGTTCTTC.

Only a few counts were recorded for this clonotype. The V and J genes are TRBV7-9 and TRBJ2-3; 7 bases map to TRBD2. With 6 bases clipped from V and 0 bases from J, the junction kept 9 bases outside the gene matches. This CDR3 contains 16 residues. Germline V gene lookup returns CDR1 SEHNR and CDR2 FQNEAQ (reference sequence). The CDR3 DNA follows: TGTGCCAGCAGTCCCACTAGCGTCTCTAGCACAGATACGCAGTATTTT. It encodes CASSPTSVSSTDTQYF.

This clonotype was observed a few times. This chain connects TRBV6-1 to TRBJ2-5, with D possibly called TRBD1 or TRBD2 (5 bases each). Germline CDR1 and CDR2: MNHNS and SASEGT. The CDR3 is 14 residues long. V lost 2 bases to trimming and J lost 5 bases, with 12 bases between them. CDR3 DNA: TGTGCCAGCAGTGAAAGAGGGGCCGGGGAGACCCAGTACTTC. This encodes CASSERGAGETQYF.

This clonotype was counted a few times. The CDR3 DNA is TGCAGTGCTTCCCAACTAGCGAACCAGTACGAGCAGTACTTC. Its translation: CSASQLANQYEQYF. The chain combines TRBV20-1 with TRBJ2-7; 7 bases are a match to TRBD2. This CDR3 is 14 amino acids long. The junction had 11 bases not matched to a gene; V was cut back by 5 bases and J by 4 bases. Germline CDR1 DFQATT, CDR2 SNEGSKA (reference sequence).

J is TRBJ1-1 and V is TRBV5-1; D is undetermined. The CDR3 has 13 residues. The ends were cut back, 2 bases at V and 8 bases at J, with 13 bases in the middle. CDR1 is SGHRS, CDR2 YFSETQ, per germline. The CDR3 is CASSLGQHHEAFF. The CDR3 DNA is TGCGCCAGCAGCTTAGGGCAGCATCACGAAGCTTTCTTT.

The rearrangement uses TRBV15 and TRBJ2-1; the match to TRBD2 covers 11 bases. The CDR3 contains 16 residues. Germline assignment: CDR1 LNHNV and CDR2 YYDKDF (reference sequence). With 1 base clipped from V and 4 bases from J, the junction kept 3 bases outside the gene matches. The CDR3 sequence: CATSRASGRTYNEQFF. In DNA, the CDR3 is TGTGCCACCAGCAGAGCTAGCGGGAGGACTTACAATGAGCAGTTCTTC.

This clonotype was counted only a few times. CDR3 amino acids: CASSLDGANEKLFF. CDR3 bases: TGCGCCAGCAGCCTGGATGGGGCGAATGAAAAACTGTTTTTT. The V call is TRBV5-1, the J call TRBJ1-4, with TRBD1 as a possible D gene (5 bases). The CDR3 is 14 amino acids. CDR1 is SGHRS, CDR2 YFSETQ, per germline. Trimming took 4 bases from V and 5 from J, leaving 12 bases between them.

This chain uses TRBV2 with TRBJ2-3, with 8 positions matching TRBD2. The CDR3 has 18 amino acids. The germline CDR1 and CDR2 sequences are SNHLY and FYNNEI. Trimming took 5 bases from V and 6 from J; bases not matched to a gene: 19. As DNA, the CDR3 is TGTGCCAGCAGTCTGAGAGCTACTAGCGGAGGGCCCTGGGATACGCAGTATTTT. Translating gives CASSLRATSGGPWDTQYF.

At least ten counts were recorded for this clonotype. The rearrangement links TRBV7-2 to TRBJ2-3, with 9 nucleotides matching TRBD2. J lost 8 bases, V lost 1 base, and 7 bases had no gene match. The CDR3 runs to 15 residues. The V gene's germline CDR1 is SGHTA and CDR2 FQGNSA. CDR3 in DNA: TGTGCCAGCAGCTTAGATGGCGGGGGGGGGTTTACGCAGTATTTT. This gives the protein CASSLDGGGGFTQYF.

The chain joins TRBV18 to TRBJ2-6, with D possibly matching TRBD1 (5 bases). The germline V gene encodes CDR1 KGHSH and CDR2 LQKENI. V lost 2 bases and J 1 base, leaving 12 bases between the germline ends. The CDR3 spans 17 residues. CDR3 nucleotide sequence: TGTGCCAGCTCACCAGGGGCGCTGAAGTCTGGGGCCAACGTCCTGACTTTC. Amino acids: CASSPGALKSGANVLTF.

The table lists this clonotype with many counts. The chain recombines TRBV5-1 with TRBJ1-1, with a tentative D call TRBD1 (5 bases). V lost 0 bases and J 6 bases, leaving 15 bases between the germline ends. The CDR3 runs to 15 residues. Germline CDR1 SGHRS, CDR2 YFSETQ. The CDR3 DNA reads as TGCGCCAGCAGCTTGGCCTTAGGGGAGTTCGCTGAAGCTTTCTTT. This translates into CASSLALGEFAEAFF.

This chain uses TRBV11-2 with TRBJ2-1; maybe TRBD2 (6 bases). Germline V gives CDR1 SGHAT, CDR2 FQNNGV. V shed 4 bases and J shed 4 bases, with 17 bases lying between them. This CDR3 has 16 residues. In nucleotides, the CDR3 is TGTGCCAGCAGCTCAGATGTGATGGAGGGGTACAATGAGCAGTTCTTC. Its protein is CASSSDVMEGYNEQFF.

This clonotype was counted at least ten times. This rearrangement joins TRBV29-1 to TRBJ2-3; 9 bases align to TRBD2. After removal of 7 bases from V and 5 bases from J, the junction contained 7 bases not matched to a gene. CDR3 size: 13 residues. CDR1 is SQVTM, CDR2 ANQGSEA, per germline. CDR3 in DNA: TGCAGCGCAGGCGGGGGGGCCGTAGATACGCAGTATTTT. Amino acid sequence: CSAGGGAVDTQYF.

Ten or more counts support this clonotype. The chain uses TRBV12-3 or TRBV12-4 and TRBJ2-2, with D perhaps matching TRBD2 (6 bases). V shed 0 bases and J shed 7 bases, with 15 bases lying between them. There are 16 residues in the CDR3. In DNA form, the CDR3 reads TGTGCCAGCAGTTTAGCGGGGACTTCTAGGGGCGGGGAGCTGTTTTTT. Protein: CASSLAGTSRGGELFF.

This clonotype was counted a few times. The rearrangement links TRBV19 to TRBJ2-5; D may be TRBD1 (6 bases). The CDR3 sequence is 16 residues long. Germline V gives CDR1 LNHDA, CDR2 SQIVND (reference sequence). The V end lost 4 bases, the J end lost 0 bases, and 15 bases lay between the germline ends. The DNA for the CDR3 is TGTGCCAGTAGTAGACGGGACAACAGGTACCAAGAGACCCAGTACTTC. It translates to CASSRRDNRYQETQYF.

This clonotype was counted at least ten times. The rearrangement links TRBV20-1 to TRBJ2-3; 13 bases fit TRBD2. This CDR3 spans 16 amino acids. Germline V gene lookup returns CDR1 DFQATT and CDR2 SNEGSKA (reference sequence). The junction had 5 bases not matched to a gene; V was cut back by 0 bases and J by 5 bases. CDR3 in DNA: TGCAGTGCTAGAGACACTAGCGGGAGGGCATTAGATACGCAGTATTTT. As protein: CSARDTSGRALDTQYF.

This clonotype appeared a few times. The rearrangement joins TRBV6-4 to TRBJ2-1; 9 bases map to TRBD2. Germline CDR1 reads MRHNA; CDR2 reads SNTAGT. J gave up 4 bases and V 2 bases, and 6 bases lay outside the gene matches. CDR3 length: 16 amino acids. CDR3 sequence: CASSDRSTSGYNEQFF. In DNA form, the CDR3 reads TGTGCCAGCAGTGACAGATCGACTAGCGGTTACAATGAGCAGTTCTTC.

The gene calls are TRBV6-1 and TRBJ1-1; possibly TRBD1 for D (5 bases). The CDR3 runs 12 residues. Germline assignment: CDR1 MNHNS and CDR2 SASEGT. Trimming took 8 bases from V and 7 from J, leaving 14 bases between them. The DNA of the CDR3 is TGTGCCAGCCACAGGAGCCGGGGTGAAGCTTTCTTT. It encodes CASHRSRGEAFF.

The rearrangement links TRBV7-9 to TRBJ2-5; D ambiguous. The V and J ends lost 5 bases and 1 base respectively, with 17 bases between them. This CDR3 contains 16 residues. CDR1 is SEHNR and CDR2 is FQNEAQ in the germline V gene (reference sequence). The CDR3 coding sequence is TGTGCCAGCAGCCTCGACCTAACACTGCCCCAAGAGACCCAGTACTTC. This codes for CASSLDLTLPQETQYF. Together with reference TRBV7-9 and TRBJ2-5, the CDR3 gives the full variable domain: DTGVSQNPRHKITKRGQNVTFRCDPISEHNRLYWYRQTLGQGPEFLTYFQNEAQLEKSRLLSDRFSAERPKGSFSTLEIQRTEQGDSAMYLCASSLDLTLPQETQYFGPGTRLLVL.

The sample holds many counts of this clonotype. One junction end disagrees with the germline gene, perhaps due to a read error. The chain couples TRBV12-3 or TRBV12-4 to TRBJ2-5, with 7 bases that match TRBD1. The CDR3 contains 15 residues. CDR3 protein: CASSIAYRGEETQYF. The DNA for the CDR3 is TGTGCCAGCAGTATAGCTTACAGGGGAGAGGAGACCCAGTACTTC.

This clonotype was counted a few times. The chain has TRBV5-1 and TRBJ2-1, with D perhaps assigned TRBD1 or TRBD2 (6 bases each). With 3 bases removed from V and 6 bases from J, the gap between germline ends came to 16 bases. CDR3 length: 15 residues. Per germline, CDR1 SGHRS and CDR2 YFSETQ. The CDR3 reads CASSSGGDRFNEQFF. The CDR3 DNA is TGCGCCAGCAGCTCCGGGGGCGACAGGTTCAATGAGCAGTTCTTC.